These 26 T cell receptor beta chains share one sample of origin, sequenced in a study of cytotoxic CD8 clonotypes in ibrutinib-treated CLL. Using immunoSEQ multiplex PCR, the repertoire was profiled, and TCRdb retains in-frame clones only, with some absent. This sample has about 310,000 clones, with 70% to 80% found just once. This sample comprised PBMCs, obtained before ibrutinib treatment. The receptor source for this set is a human donor with chronic lymphocytic leukemia.

This chain uses TRBV4-3 with TRBJ2-1, with D possibly being TRBD1 (6 bases). CDR3 length: 16 residues. Trimming stripped 1 base from V and 5 bases from J, with 15 bases between. The germline CDR1 and CDR2 sequences are LGHNA and YSLEER. CDR3 in DNA: TGCGCCAGCAGCCAAGTGATTACCGGGACACACAATGAGCAGTTCTTC. Its translation: CASSQVITGTHNEQFF.

The rearrangement uses TRBV25-1 and TRBJ1-4, with D possibly matching TRBD1 (5 bases). Germline assignment: CDR1 MGHDK and CDR2 SYGVNS. Trimming pared 3 bases from V and 8 bases from J, leaving 13 bases between. This CDR3 region has 14 residues. CDR3 bases: TGTGCCAGCAGTGAGACCCGGGACGGCGAAAAACTGTTTTTT. Translation: CASSETRDGEKLFF.

The chain carries TRBV30 and TRBJ2-7, with D unresolved. The germline V and J ends were trimmed by 4 bases and 0 bases, with 4 bases remaining between them. Per germline, CDR1 GTSNPN and CDR2 SVGIG (reference sequence). The CDR3 has 11 amino acids. The CDR3 reads CAWTHSYEQYF. As DNA, the CDR3 is TGTGCCTGGACACACTCCTACGAGCAGTACTTC.

The chain couples TRBV7-9 to TRBJ1-5; 7 bases are shared with TRBD1. CDR3 length equals 16 residues. J was trimmed by 0 bases and V by 1 base; bases with no gene match: 3. The germline V gene has CDR1 SEHNR and CDR2 FQNEAQ (reference sequence). CDR3 coding DNA: TGTGCCAGCAGCTTAGGGGGACAGTATAGCAATCAGCCCCAGCATTTT. Translated: CASSLGGQYSNQPQHF. Combining the CDR3 with reference TRBV7-9 and TRBJ1-5 gives the whole variable domain DTGVSQNPRHKITKRGQNVTFRCDPISEHNRLYWYRQTLGQGPEFLTYFQNEAQLEKSRLLSDRFSAERPKGSFSTLEIQRTEQGDSAMYLCASSLGGQYSNQPQHFGDGTRLSIL.

The chain couples TRBV5-1 to TRBJ2-1, with a tentative D call TRBD1 (6 bases). The CDR3 consists of 14 residues. The V gene lost 5 bases and the J gene lost 6 bases, with 15 bases spanning the gap. CDR1 is SGHRS, CDR2 YFSETQ, per germline. Written as DNA, the CDR3 is TGCGCCAGCAGAGGGGGACCCGAGGGCAATGAGCAGTTCTTC. It encodes CASRGGPEGNEQFF. Full variable domain (outside the CDR3, taken from reference TRBV5-1 and TRBJ2-1): KAGVTQTPRYLIKTRGQQVTLSCSPISGHRSVSWYQQTPGQGLQFLFEYFSETQRNKGNFPGRFSGRQFSNSRSEMNVSTLELGDSALYLCASRGGPEGNEQFFGPGTRLTVL.

The J gene is TRBJ2-7, the V gene TRBV4-3; 7 positions agree with TRBD1. The CDR3 contains 14 residues. CDR1 is LGHNA, CDR2 YSLEER, per germline. The ends lost 4 bases at V and 1 base at J; junction bases unmatched: 4. The DNA of the CDR3 is TGCGCCAGCAGCCGAGGGGACAGTTCCTACGAGCAGTACTTC. It is translated as CASSRGDSSYEQYF.

This sequence joins TRBV30 and TRBJ2-7; D is ambiguous. V lost 0 bases and J 2 bases, leaving 11 bases between the germline ends. CDR3 length: 14 amino acids. Germline V lookup: CDR1 GTSNPN, CDR2 SVGIG (reference sequence). The CDR3 bases are TGTGCCTGGAGTGTACTGGCAGGTGCCTACGAGCAGTACTTC. Translation gives CAWSVLAGAYEQYF.

The chain recombines TRBV9 with TRBJ2-1; D is unclear. V was pared by 1 base and J by 7 bases, with 12 bases between. Germline V lookup: CDR1 SGDLS, CDR2 YYNGEE. The CDR3 totals 14 residues. The CDR3 spells CASSVSGSANEQFF. In DNA form, the CDR3 reads TGTGCCAGCAGCGTAAGTGGCTCCGCAAATGAGCAGTTCTTC.

The V and J genes are TRBV15 and TRBJ2-3, with D tentatively TRBD1 (6 bases). This CDR3 has 17 residues. The V and J ends lost 4 bases and 0 bases respectively, with 17 bases between them. Germline V CDR1 and CDR2: LNHNV, YYDKDF (reference sequence). CDR3: CATSKGRGTTSTDTQYF. The CDR3 region has the DNA TGTGCCACCAGCAAAGGTAGAGGGACAACAAGCACAGATACGCAGTATTTT. Supplemented by reference TRBV15 and TRBJ2-3, the full variable domain reads DAMVIQNPRYQVTQFGKPVTLSCSQTLNHNVMYWYQQKSSQAPKLLFHYYDKDFNNEADTPDNFQSRRPNTSFCFLDIRSPGLGDTAMYLCATSKGRGTTSTDTQYFGPGTRLTVL.

The rearrangement uses TRBV11-3 and TRBJ2-5; D possibly corresponds to TRBD1 (6 bases). The germline V gene encodes CDR1 SGHNT and CDR2 YENEEA. The CDR3 is made up of 13 amino acids. The ends were cut back, 6 bases at V and 5 bases at J, with 13 bases in the middle. The CDR3 DNA sequence: TGTGCCAGCAGTAAACAGGGATGGGAGACCCAGTACTTC. The encoded protein is CASSKQGWETQYF.

The rearrangement links TRBV28 to TRBJ2-2, with D possibly matching TRBD2 (6 bases). V lost 6 bases and J lost 5, with 13 bases in between. Looked up from germline, CDR1 is MDHEN and CDR2 is SYDVKM. CDR3 length: 14 amino acids. In DNA form, the CDR3 reads TGTGCCAGCAGCATTACCGCGGGAACCGGGGAGCTGTTTTTT. This sequence encodes CASSITAGTGELFF.

J is TRBJ2-3 and V is TRBV9; D call uncertain. CDR1 is SGDLS, CDR2 YYNGEE, per germline. V lost 7 bases, J lost 1 base, and 7 bases lay in between. This CDR3 has 12 amino acids. The CDR3 region is CASAAGTDTQYF. The DNA of the CDR3 is TGTGCCAGCGCGGCGGGCACAGATACGCAGTATTTT. The variable domain in full, with the rest retrieved from reference TRBV9 and TRBJ2-3, is DSGVTQTPKHLITATGQRVTLRCSPRSGDLSVYWYQQSLDQGLQFLIQYYNGEERAKGNILERFSAQQFPDLHSELNLSSLELGDSALYFCASAAGTDTQYFGPGTRLTVL.

The chain employs TRBV14 and TRBJ2-7; TRBD2 aligns across 10 bases. CDR3 size: 17 residues. The J segment lost 0 bases and the V segment lost 4 bases, leaving 9 bases of the junction unmatched. Germline V gene data show CDR1 as SGHDN and CDR2 as FVKESK. This chain's CDR3 is CASSRLAGALSSYEQYF. The CDR3 nucleotides are TGTGCCAGCAGCCGACTAGCGGGTGCTCTCAGCTCCTACGAGCAGTACTTC.

V usage is TRBV28 and J usage is TRBJ1-3; weak D call: TRBD1 (5 bases). Germline values: CDR1 MDHEN, CDR2 SYDVKM. Trimming cost V 2 bases and J 4 bases, with 12 bases left between them. The CDR3 is 15 residues long. CDR3 nucleotides: TGTGCCAGCAGTTTAACAGCAGGGCTGGGAAACACCATATATTTT. This codes for CASSLTAGLGNTIYF.

The chain recombines TRBV4-3 with TRBJ2-1; D possibly corresponds to TRBD2 (5 bases). Deletions cut 0 bases from V and 0 bases from J, with 6 bases between. The CDR3 extends over 15 amino acids. Per germline, CDR1 LGHNA and CDR2 YSLEER. The CDR3 coding sequence is TGCGCCAGCAGCCAAGATCGGGGCTCCTACAATGAGCAGTTCTTC. Amino acid sequence: CASSQDRGSYNEQFF.

This clone turned up a few times. The chain uses TRBV7-3 and TRBJ1-2; TRBD1 matches at 9 bases. The germline CDR1 and CDR2 sequences are SGHTA and FQGTGA. Trimming at V came to 4 bases and at J to 7 bases, leaving 7 bases not matched to a gene. The CDR3 runs 14 residues. CDR3 region: CASSSQQGALGYTF. The CDR3 nucleotides are TGTGCCAGCAGCTCCCAACAGGGGGCCCTTGGCTACACCTTC.

The sample holds one count of this clone. V and J are TRBV28 and TRBJ1-2, with D unresolved. The germline CDR1 and CDR2 sequences are MDHEN and SYDVKM. V was pared by 6 bases and J by 0 bases, with 11 bases between. This CDR3 region has 14 residues. The CDR3 bases are TGTGCCAGCAGGCTACTTGGAGCTAACTATGGCTACACCTTC. Amino acids: CASRLLGANYGYTF.

The CDR3 nucleotides read TGTGCCAGCAGAGGCCCTCGGACAGGGAGGTCCTACGAGCAGTACTTC. This gives the protein CASRGPRTGRSYEQYF. The chain carries TRBV2 and TRBJ2-7; TRBD1 matches 8 bases. Germline V lookup: CDR1 SNHLY, CDR2 FYNNEI. This CDR3 has 16 residues. J gave up 1 base and V 6 bases, and 11 bases lay outside the gene matches. Full variable domain (remainder filled in from reference TRBV2 and TRBJ2-7): EPEVTQTPSHQVTQMGQEVILRCVPISNHLYFYWYRQILGQKVEFLVSFYNNEISEKSEIFDDQFSVERPDGSNFTLKIRSTKLEDSAMYFCASRGPRTGRSYEQYFGPGTRLTVT.

Worth noting for this clone: Other nucleotide sequences from this sample produce the same CDR3. The chain recombines TRBV7-2 with TRBJ2-7; unclear D gene. Germline V CDR1 and CDR2: SGHTA, FQGNSA. This CDR3 is built from 14 residues. Trimming removed 1 base at V and 1 base at J, with 8 bases between. The CDR3 region has the DNA TGTGCCAGCAGCTTAGAGGCCAGATCCTACGAGCAGTACTTC. It codes for CASSLEARSYEQYF. Based on the CDR3 plus reference TRBV7-2 and TRBJ2-7, the full variable domain is GAGVSQSPSNKVTEKGKDVELRCDPISGHTALYWYRQSLGQGLEFLIYFQGNSAPDKSGLPSDRFSAERTGGSVSTLTIQRTQQEDSAVYLCASSLEARSYEQYFGPGTRLTVT.

The V gene is TRBV19, the J gene TRBJ1-5, with D tentatively TRBD1 (6 bases). The CDR3 is made up of 16 amino acids. From germline, CDR1 is LNHDA and CDR2 SQIVND (reference sequence). V was clipped by 6 bases and J by 3 bases, with 18 bases between them. The CDR3 spells CASSTGTTLNNQPQHF. CDR3 nucleotide sequence: TGTGCCAGTAGCACCGGGACAACCCTAAACAATCAGCCCCAGCATTTT.

J is TRBJ2-1 and V is TRBV5-1, with 8 bases identical to TRBD1. The V gene's germline CDR1 is SGHRS and CDR2 YFSETQ. The CDR3 is 16 residues long. After removal of 3 bases from V and 9 bases from J, the junction contained 14 bases not matched to a gene. The CDR3 DNA reads TGCGCCAGCAGCTCTGAATTTAATACAGGGGGTCTTGAGCAGTTCTTC. It encodes CASSSEFNTGGLEQFF.

This clone came up once. The chain employs TRBV7-9 and TRBJ1-1, with a weak D call TRBD1 (5 bases). The CDR3 length is 16 residues. The germline V and J ends were trimmed by 1 base and 1 base, with 13 bases remaining between them. Germline V CDR1 and CDR2: SEHNR, FQNEAQ (reference sequence). DNA for the CDR3: TGTGCCAGCAGCTTAGTCCGGCGGGGCCAGAACACTGAAGCTTTCTTT. Translated: CASSLVRRGQNTEAFF.

This chain links TRBV27 with TRBJ2-7; tentatively, D is TRBD1 or TRBD2 (5 bases each). The CDR3 totals 14 residues. Germline CDR1 and CDR2: MNHEY and SMNVEV (reference sequence). Trimming pared 2 bases from V and 3 bases from J, leaving 11 bases between. The CDR3 sequence: CASSLGRDGYEQYF. In DNA, the CDR3 is TGTGCCAGCAGTTTAGGCAGGGACGGCTACGAGCAGTACTTC.

The rearrangement uses TRBV7-8 and TRBJ2-5; D assignment may be TRBD1 or TRBD2 (5 bases each). Germline-derived CDR1 and CDR2 are SGHVS and FQNEAQ. The CDR3 has 12 residues. The V end was cut by 1 base, the J end by 7 bases, with 7 bases between. CDR3 in DNA: TGTGCCAGCAGCTTAGGTGGGGGGACCCAGTACTTC. The encoded protein is CASSLGGGTQYF.

The chain joins TRBV5-1 to TRBJ2-7; TRBD1 matches 7 bases. CDR1 and CDR2 from the germline V gene are SGHRS and YFSETQ. Trimming took 1 base from V and 7 from J; bases not matched to a gene: 5. This CDR3 is built from 13 residues. This CDR3 reads CASSLRTGGEQYF. The CDR3 DNA reads as TGCGCCAGCAGCTTGAGGACAGGCGGTGAGCAGTACTTC. The entire variable domain, with the rest obtained from reference TRBV5-1 and TRBJ2-7, is as follows: KAGVTQTPRYLIKTRGQQVTLSCSPISGHRSVSWYQQTPGQGLQFLFEYFSETQRNKGNFPGRFSGRQFSNSRSEMNVSTLELGDSALYLCASSLRTGGEQYFGPGTRLTVT.

This chain connects TRBV13 to TRBJ1-3; tentative D call: TRBD1 (5 bases). V dropped 5 bases and J dropped 0 bases, with 14 bases sitting between them. Germline CDR1 and CDR2: PRHDT and FYEKMQ (reference sequence). The CDR3 extends over 16 amino acids. Here the CDR3 reads CASSVSGTHSGNTIYF. For the CDR3, the DNA is TGTGCCAGCAGCGTATCCGGGACCCACTCTGGAAACACCATATATTTT.